The 31 T cell receptor beta chains given below trace back to one sample, sequenced in a study of blood T cell repertoires in COVID-19. Some clones are missing from TCRdb's copy, which holds only in-frame ones; the method was immunoSEQ multiplex PCR. The table records under 300,000 clones, 75% to 85% of them present only once. The sample taken for sequencing was peripheral blood. The receptor source for this set is a woman aged 40 to 50 who had recovered from COVID-19.

The chain has TRBV3-1 (or the pseudogene TRBV3-2) and TRBJ1-2; D may be TRBD1 (5 bases). Between the trimmed V and J ends, which lost 6 bases and 0 bases, there was a span of 8 bases. The CDR3 sequence is 13 residues long. The germline CDR1 and CDR2 sequences are LGHDT and YNNKEL (reference sequence). The CDR3 DNA is TGTGCCAGCAGGTCGACAGCTAACTATGGCTACACCTTC. Protein sequence: CASRSTANYGYTF.

The rearrangement joins TRBV10-3 to TRBJ2-1; 10 nucleotides align to TRBD2. J was trimmed by 5 bases and V by 2 bases; bases with no gene match: 0. There are 14 residues in the CDR3. Germline V lookup: CDR1 ENHRY, CDR2 SYGVKD. The CDR3 loop reads CAISEGLADNEQFF. CDR3 bases: TGTGCCATCAGTGAGGGACTAGCGGACAATGAGCAGTTCTTC.

The chain links TRBV5-1 to TRBJ2-7; TRBD1 is a possible D gene (6 bases). Germline lookup yields CDR1 SGHRS and CDR2 YFSETQ. Trimming stripped 5 bases from V and 6 bases from J, with 18 bases between. CDR3 length: 14 amino acids. CDR3 DNA sequence: TGCGCCAGCAGGGAAGGAACAGGGTATGGCGAGCAGTACTTC. Translation: CASREGTGYGEQYF.

The chain is built from TRBV6-1 and TRBJ2-5; D remains unclear. Germline V lookup: CDR1 MNHNS, CDR2 SASEGT. Trimming pared 2 bases from V and 4 bases from J, leaving 14 bases between. The CDR3 sequence is 15 residues long. CDR3 coding DNA: TGTGCCAGCAGTGAACCGAGAACAGCCGGAGAGACCCAGTACTTC. Protein sequence: CASSEPRTAGETQYF.

The rearrangement joins TRBV6-2 or TRBV6-3 to TRBJ2-7, with a weak D call TRBD1 (5 bases). The V and J ends lost 0 bases and 3 bases respectively, with 15 bases between them. Germline V CDR1 and CDR2: MNHEY, SVGEGT. The CDR3 totals 16 residues. The CDR3 nucleotides read TGTGCCAGCAGTTACTCCTTGACAGTGAGGATCTACGAGCAGTACTTC. Its translation: CASSYSLTVRIYEQYF.

The chain joins TRBV7-8 to TRBJ2-5; D is unresolved. Germline V lookup: CDR1 SGHVS, CDR2 FQNEAQ. Trimming took 3 bases from V and 3 from J, leaving 17 bases between them. The CDR3 sequence is 16 residues long. DNA of the CDR3: TGTGCCAGCAGCTTTTTACGGTTGCTTACCAAAGAGACCCAGTACTTC. It translates to CASSFLRLLTKETQYF.

This chain joins TRBV3-1 (or the pseudogene TRBV3-2) and TRBJ2-5; D unclear. Trimming took 1 base from V and 1 from J, leaving 10 bases between them. In germline, CDR1 is LGHDT, CDR2 YNNKEL (reference sequence). The CDR3 is 15 amino acids. The CDR3 sequence: CASSQGLDFQETQYF. The CDR3 coding sequence is TGTGCCAGCAGCCAAGGATTAGACTTCCAAGAGACCCAGTACTTC.

This chain uses TRBV5-4 with TRBJ1-1, with D possibly TRBD1 on 5 matching bases. The CDR3 has 13 amino acids. Germline V CDR1 and CDR2: SGHNT, YYREEE (reference sequence). Trimming left V 5 bases short and J 1 base short, with 9 bases between. The CDR3 here is CASSIQENTEAFF. The CDR3 nucleotides read TGTGCCAGCAGTATACAGGAGAACACTGAAGCTTTCTTT.

The chain joins TRBV3-1 (or the pseudogene TRBV3-2) to TRBJ1-4; no firm D call. This CDR3 is built from 14 residues. The germline V gene encodes CDR1 LGHDT and CDR2 YNNKEL (reference sequence). The V gene lost 5 bases and the J gene lost 8 bases, with 15 bases spanning the gap. The CDR3 DNA reads TGTGCCAGCAGCGACGGACTTTTATTAGAAAAACTGTTTTTT. It is translated as CASSDGLLLEKLFF.

The V and J genes are TRBV5-4 and TRBJ2-5; the D is unclear. The CDR3 spans 14 residues. V was shortened by 2 bases and J by 2 bases, with 10 bases between the two germline ends. Germline V gene data show CDR1 as SGHNT and CDR2 as YYREEE (reference sequence). CDR3 coding DNA: TGTGCCAGCAGCTTTGCCACTAAGCAAGAGACCCAGTACTTC. It specifies CASSFATKQETQYF.

Sample share makes this clone medium-sized (0.01 to 0.1%). V is TRBV15 and J is TRBJ2-3; 8 bases agree with TRBD2. This CDR3 spans 13 amino acids. In germline, CDR1 is LNHNV, CDR2 YYDKDF (reference sequence). V shed 6 bases, J shed 6 bases, and the junction held 5 bases outside the gene matches. The CDR3 sequence: CATRGGGGDTQYF. CDR3 DNA: TGTGCCACCAGAGGAGGCGGGGGGGATACGCAGTATTTT.

This clone was seen once. This sequence joins TRBV5-4 and TRBJ1-2; 9 bases fit TRBD1. Germline V gene sequence: CDR1 SGHNT, CDR2 YYREEE (reference sequence). With V trimmed by 4 bases and J by 8 bases, 18 bases remained unmatched. This CDR3 has 17 amino acids. The CDR3 sequence: CASSAGTGINSRQGYTF. The CDR3 DNA reads TGTGCCAGCAGCGCCGGGACAGGGATTAATTCTCGGCAAGGCTACACCTTC.

This clone was found once. This chain uses TRBV5-8 with TRBJ1-3, with 8 bases fitting TRBD1. Germline values: CDR1 SGHTS, CDR2 YDEGEE. The CDR3 spans 18 residues. Trimming removed 4 bases from V and 2 bases from J; junction bases left unmatched: 14. The CDR3 nucleotides are TGTGCCAGCAGCCGACCCCAGGGGGCAGGTATAACTGGAAACACCATATATTTT. Its protein is CASSRPQGAGITGNTIYF. Full variable domain (outside the CDR3, taken from reference TRBV5-8 and TRBJ1-3): EAGVTQSPTHLIKTRGQQATLRCSPISGHTSVYWYQQALGLGLQFLLWYDEGEERNRGNFPPRFSGRQFPNYSSELNVNALELEDSALYLCASSRPQGAGITGNTIYFGEGSWLTVV.

The rearrangement links TRBV19 to TRBJ2-1, with TRBD1 identical over 8 bases. This CDR3 is built from 15 residues. With V trimmed by 1 base and J by 5 bases, 4 bases remained unmatched. Germline V CDR1 and CDR2: LNHDA, SQIVND (reference sequence). CDR3 in amino acids: CASSIAGTGDNEQFF. Written as DNA, the CDR3 is TGTGCCAGTAGTATAGCCGGGACAGGAGACAATGAGCAGTTCTTC.

This sequence joins TRBV28 and TRBJ1-1; tentatively, D is TRBD1 (6 bases). Trimming removed 6 bases at V and 5 bases at J, with 10 bases between. Per the germline V gene, CDR1 is MDHEN and CDR2 is SYDVKM. The CDR3 spans 12 residues. The CDR3 bases are TGTGCCAGCAGGCTTGGGACAACTGAAGCTTTCTTT. This encodes CASRLGTTEAFF.

The rearrangement joins TRBV10-3 to TRBJ1-1; D unclear. The CDR3 runs 11 residues. Germline V gene lookup returns CDR1 ENHRY and CDR2 SYGVKD. Deletions cut 10 bases from V and 1 base from J, with 7 bases between. The CDR3 nucleotides read TGTGCCACCCACACGAACACTGAAGCTTTCTTT. This codes for CATHTNTEAFF.

The chain carries TRBV7-3 and TRBJ2-5; D perhaps matches TRBD1 (6 bases). V lost 2 bases to trimming and J lost 1 base, with 8 bases between them. Germline V CDR1 and CDR2: SGHTA, FQGTGA. This CDR3 has 14 amino acids. The DNA for the CDR3 is TGTGCCAGCAGCTTATCAGGGGCCCAAGAGACCCAGTACTTC. Its protein is CASSLSGAQETQYF.

CDR3 protein: CASSVRSGFEDEQYF. The CDR3 DNA sequence: TGCGCCAGCTCCGTCAGGTCAGGGTTTGAGGACGAGCAGTACTTC. V usage is TRBV10-1 and J usage is TRBJ2-7; the D gene is possibly TRBD1 (5 bases). The CDR3 consists of 15 residues. Trimming pared 8 bases from V and 5 bases from J, leaving 22 bases between. Germline V CDR1 and CDR2: WNHNN, SYGVQD (reference sequence).

The rearrangement joins TRBV6-1 to TRBJ1-1; 7 bases fit TRBD1. V shed 3 bases and J 5 bases; nucleotides not matched to a gene: 9. Per the germline V gene, CDR1 is MNHNS and CDR2 is SASEGT. The CDR3 loop spans 15 amino acids. The CDR3 coding sequence is TGTGCCAGCAGTGATCGGGACAGCCGACGGACTGAAGCTTTCTTT. It codes for CASSDRDSRRTEAFF.

This clone has a single count. The V call is TRBV7-9, the J call TRBJ2-2; 7 bases fit TRBD1. The CDR3 length is 15 residues. Germline trimming cut 4 bases from V and 3 bases from J; bases unmatched to any gene: 5. Germline assignment: CDR1 SEHNR and CDR2 FQNEAQ (reference sequence). CDR3 sequence: CASSYGQADTGELFF. The CDR3 DNA reads as TGTGCCAGCAGCTACGGACAGGCAGACACCGGGGAGCTGTTTTTT.

The genes are TRBV5-1 and TRBJ2-1; 7 bases line up with TRBD2. The germline V gene has CDR1 SGHRS and CDR2 YFSETQ. V lost 4 bases to trimming and J lost 5 bases; unmatched junction nucleotides: 12. The CDR3 length is 16 residues. The CDR3 DNA is TGCGCCAGCAGCACCGGCTGGGACGGGGGGAACAATGAGCAGTTCTTC. Translated: CASSTGWDGGNNEQFF.

The genes are TRBV5-6 and TRBJ1-5; D is perhaps TRBD1 (5 bases). Between the trimmed V and J ends, which lost 3 bases and 9 bases, there was a span of 10 bases. This CDR3 has 12 amino acids. CDR1 is SGHDT and CDR2 is YYEEEE in the germline V gene. CDR3 nucleotides: TGTGCCAGCAGCTCCTATAGGGGGCCCCAGCATTTT. Translated: CASSSYRGPQHF.

The chain combines TRBV7-8 with TRBJ2-7; the D gene is possibly TRBD2 (5 bases). This CDR3 is 17 amino acids long. Between the trimmed V and J ends, which lost 5 bases and 3 bases, there was a span of 23 bases. Germline CDR1 reads SGHVS; CDR2 reads FQNEAQ. The CDR3 bases are TGTGCCAGCAGCATCCGACGAGGAACGGGATCCGTCTACGAGCAGTACTTC. Protein product: CASSIRRGTGSVYEQYF. Filled out from reference TRBV7-8 and TRBJ2-7, the complete variable domain reads GAGVSQSPRYKVAKRGQDVALRCDPISGHVSLFWYQQALGQGPEFLTYFQNEAQLDKSGLPSDRFFAERPEGSVSTLKIQRTQQEDSAVYLCASSIRRGTGSVYEQYFGPGTRLTVT.

Only one count was recorded for this clone. The chain is built from TRBV6-4 and TRBJ2-1, with no clear D. V lost 0 bases and J lost 6, with 12 bases in between. Germline loops: CDR1 MRHNA, CDR2 SNTAGT. This CDR3 is 15 amino acids long. The chain's CDR3 is CASSDSNWAGNEQFF. CDR3 DNA sequence: TGTGCCAGCAGTGACTCGAATTGGGCTGGCAATGAGCAGTTCTTC.

The rearrangement links TRBV13 to TRBJ2-3; D unresolved. V shed 5 bases and J shed 5 bases, with 8 bases lying between them. This CDR3 has 12 residues. Looked up from germline, CDR1 is PRHDT and CDR2 is FYEKMQ (reference sequence). In DNA, the CDR3 is TGTGCCAGCAGCATCCTAGTAGATACGCAGTATTTT. This gives the protein CASSILVDTQYF.

The gene calls are TRBV7-2 and TRBJ2-3, with D possibly TRBD1 on 5 matching bases. Looked up from germline, CDR1 is SGHTA and CDR2 is FQGNSA. The CDR3 loop spans 16 amino acids. V dropped 1 base and J dropped 3 bases, with 14 bases sitting between them. The CDR3 here is CASSLDETAGTDTQYF. Written as DNA, the CDR3 is TGTGCCAGCAGCTTAGACGAGACAGCTGGTACAGATACGCAGTATTTT. The full variable domain, rest sourced from reference TRBV7-2 and TRBJ2-3, is GAGVSQSPSNKVTEKGKDVELRCDPISGHTALYWYRQSLGQGLEFLIYFQGNSAPDKSGLPSDRFSAERTGGSVSTLTIQRTQQEDSAVYLCASSLDETAGTDTQYFGPGTRLTVL.

The chain joins TRBV7-9 to TRBJ1-2; possible D gene TRBD1, 5 bases. The CDR3 length is 14 residues. V lost 6 bases to trimming and J lost 4 bases, with 15 bases between them. The V gene's germline CDR1 is SEHNR and CDR2 FQNEAQ (reference sequence). CDR3 sequence reads: CASRDSVGAYGYTF. CDR3 nucleotides: TGTGCCAGCAGAGACTCCGTTGGGGCCTATGGCTACACCTTC.

The rearrangement joins TRBV5-1 to TRBJ2-5, with D maybe TRBD1 (6 bases). The CDR3 contains 15 residues. Trimming cost V 4 bases and J 4 bases, with 17 bases left between them. The V gene's germline CDR1 is SGHRS and CDR2 YFSETQ. This CDR3 reads CASSHSGDLGETQYF. DNA of the CDR3: TGCGCCAGCAGCCATTCAGGGGATTTGGGAGAGACCCAGTACTTC.

The chain carries TRBV6-6 and TRBJ2-7; D might be TRBD1 (6 bases). This CDR3 contains 14 residues. V was cut by 2 bases and J by 4 bases, with 12 bases left in between. Germline CDR1 and CDR2: MNHNY and SVGAGI (reference sequence). The CDR3 DNA sequence: TGTGCCAGCAGTTACGGCAGGGGTCGATACGAGCAGTACTTC. As protein: CASSYGRGRYEQYF.

The V call is TRBV18, the J call TRBJ2-5; a possible D gene is TRBD2 (6 bases). Germline CDR1 is KGHSH and CDR2 is LQKENI. V was cut by 3 bases and J by 4 bases, with 9 bases left in between. The CDR3 is made up of 13 amino acids. DNA of the CDR3: TGTGCCAGCTCACCTCGGGGAGGAGAGACCCAGTACTTC. Amino acid sequence: CASSPRGGETQYF.

J is TRBJ2-1 and V is TRBV12-2; the D call in the table, TRBD2, was not verified against the DNA. TRBV12-2 is recorded as a pseudogene. The CDR3 spans 17 residues. The CDR3 nucleotides read TGTGCAAGTCGCTTATGGTACCGGTCTAGCTCGTACAATGAGCAGTTCTTC. It is translated as CASRLWYRSSSYNEQFF.